The 9 T cell receptor beta chains below come from one sample, sequenced in a study of T cells in localized non-small cell lung cancer. Sequencing used immunoSEQ multiplex PCR; TCRdb keeps in-frame clones, though not all of them. Seen here are tens of thousands of clones, around 80% observed once, and the top ten hold approximately 16%. Sequenced material: peripheral blood, taken before any cancer treatment. Receptor source: a male donor at least 60 years old with stage III squamous cell lung carcinoma.

A word on this clone: The sample has other DNA sequences that encode this CDR3 too. The chain's CDR3 is CASSELGQGNTGELFF. Here the CDR3 DNA reads TGTGCCAGCAGTGAACTTGGACAGGGCAACACCGGGGAGCTGTTTTTT. This sequence joins TRBV2 and TRBJ2-2; TRBD1 matches 8 bases. The V segment lost 2 bases and the J segment 2 bases; nucleotides outside the gene matches: 4. Germline loops: CDR1 SNHLY, CDR2 FYNNEI. The CDR3 totals 16 residues.

The rearrangement links TRBV6-1 to TRBJ1-2, with TRBD1 identical over 11 bases. The J segment lost 2 bases and the V segment lost 8 bases, leaving 7 bases of the junction unmatched. This CDR3 has 15 residues. CDR1 and CDR2 (germline): MNHNS, SASEGT. CDR3 loop: CASHRDRGSNYGYTF. In DNA, the CDR3 is TGTGCCAGCCACCGGGACAGGGGGTCCAACTATGGCTACACCTTC.

The chain is built from TRBV19 and TRBJ1-1; 8 nucleotides align to TRBD1. The V and J ends lost 1 base and 3 bases, in that order; junction bases with no gene match: 4. Germline CDR1 LNHDA, CDR2 SQIVND (reference sequence). This CDR3 is built from 15 residues. CDR3 nucleotides: TGTGCCAGTAGTATAGTAGTACAGGGGGACACTGAAGCTTTCTTT. Protein: CASSIVVQGDTEAFF.

In this sample, this clone turned up a few times. J is TRBJ1-6 and V is TRBV19; perhaps TRBD1 as D (5 bases). This CDR3 spans 14 amino acids. Trimming shortened V by 1 base and J by 14 bases, and 15 bases separated the two germline ends. CDR1 is LNHDA and CDR2 is SQIVND in the germline V gene (reference sequence). This CDR3 is CASSIGGRGPTLHF. In nucleotides, the CDR3 is TGTGCCAGTAGTATAGGAGGGAGGGGCCCAACCCTCCACTTT.

The rearrangement uses TRBV7-2 and TRBJ2-7; 13 bases fit TRBD2. The CDR3 runs to 15 residues. Germline V gene lookup returns CDR1 SGHTA and CDR2 FQGNSA. V trimming: 3 bases; J trimming: 7 bases; junction bases outside the gene matches: 6. The CDR3 protein is CASSLWTSGSVEQYF. The CDR3 bases are TGTGCCAGCAGCTTGTGGACTAGCGGGAGTGTAGAGCAGTACTTC. Full variable domain (rest looked up from reference TRBV7-2 and TRBJ2-7): GAGVSQSPSNKVTEKGKDVELRCDPISGHTALYWYRQSLGQGLEFLIYFQGNSAPDKSGLPSDRFSAERTGGSVSTLTIQRTQQEDSAVYLCASSLWTSGSVEQYFGPGTRLTVT.

This clone was observed once. In the same sample, other DNA sequences code for this CDR3. V usage is TRBV5-5 and J usage is TRBJ2-7; D gene uncertain. Looked up from germline, CDR1 is SGHKS and CDR2 is YYEKEE (reference sequence). Trimming stripped 2 bases from V and 4 bases from J, with 4 bases between. This CDR3 has 11 residues. As DNA, the CDR3 is TGTGCCAGCAGCTTAGATTACGAGCAGTACTTC. Residues: CASSLDYEQYF.

V is TRBV18 and J is TRBJ2-7; TRBD2 aligns across 8 bases. The V and J ends lost 0 bases and 2 bases, in that order; junction bases with no gene match: 0. The CDR3 covers 14 residues. Germline-derived CDR1 and CDR2 are KGHSH and LQKENI. The CDR3 spells CASSPPGLAYEQYF. The CDR3 DNA reads as TGTGCCAGCTCACCACCGGGACTAGCCTACGAGCAGTACTTC.

The chain carries TRBV29-1 and TRBJ1-5; TRBD1 is a possible D gene (6 bases). The CDR3 extends over 14 amino acids. Germline V gene sequence: CDR1 SQVTM, CDR2 ANQGSEA. Trimming cost V 6 bases and J 0 bases, with 12 bases left between them. DNA of the CDR3: TGCAGCGTAGCTACAGGGAATAGCAATCAGCCCCAGCATTTT. Residues: CSVATGNSNQPQHF.

This clone appeared once. V is TRBV10-3 and J is TRBJ1-1; 7 bases align to TRBD1. Losses at the gene ends were 4 bases for V and 4 bases for J; bases not matched to a gene: 12. The CDR3 contains 16 residues. CDR1 ENHRY and CDR2 SYGVKD come from the germline V gene. The CDR3 here is CAISGGEGAWITEAFF. DNA for the CDR3: TGTGCCATCAGTGGCGGGGAGGGGGCATGGATCACTGAAGCTTTCTTT.